Given below is one T cell receptor (beta chain) in context. There is no known antigen for this receptor. No base quality information exists; no much larger clone differs at one position. Explained via the paper, the treatment or condition label denotes: allogeneic hematopoietic cell transplantation with graft depleted of TCRalphabeta T cells and CD19 B cells. TCRalphabeta/CD19-depleted allogeneic hematopoietic cell grafts were given to the transplant recipients, all of whom were children. This record comes from a study of T-cell reconstitution after alpha-beta-depleted transplantation in children listed by TCRdb under 2016. As for the study more broadly: Using TCR repertoire profiling, the study followed T-cell immune reconstitution in a quantitative way in children after TCRalphabeta/CD19-depleted allogeneic hematopoietic cell transplantation.

V and J are truncated by 1 base and 4 bases respectively, leaving an intervening sequence of 15 bases. The CDR3 has 16 amino acids, counting the end cysteine and phenylalanine. The retained sequence is limited to the CDR3, 48 bases, with the frame set at the first base. CDR1 and CDR2, per the germline V gene (reference sequence), are LNHNV and YYDKDF. The library came from PCR. TCRdb shows the sequencer as Illumina HiSeq 2500. TCR libraries were prepared with molecular barcoding, using unique molecular identifiers to normalize TCRbeta repertoire quantification. TCRdb itself trimmed the public reads at Q25 with fastp, ran MiXCR and retained productive beta chains. Every entry covers one CDR3 protein and lists the most common genes and DNA from its rows. Across this sample there are a few hundred thousand distinct CDR3 sequences, with about 45% seen only once. The ten largest clones capture about 30% of the sample.

Overall results and qualifications from the work: The high TCRbeta diversity at day 60 in some patients was ascribed to recipient T cells and intrathymic progenitors that had survived conditioning. Hyperexpanded clone frequencies declined over subsequent months; after one year, T-cell counts and TCRbeta diversity were mostly attributed to newly produced T cells. About two months after transplant, the apparently early recovery of alphabetaT-cell counts reportedly depended on just several hundred clones that had expanded rapidly and came from non-depleted graft cells.

This sample comprised PBMCs, obtained before TCRalphabeta/CD19-depleted stem cell transplant. This clonotype originated in a girl aged 2 to 10 with aplastic anemia, due to receive a stem cell transplant. The V and J genes are TRBV15 and TRBJ2-3; TRBD2 is a possible D gene, resting on 6 matching bases. This receptor has the CDR3 CATSRARTRLADTQYF. The bases are TGTGCCACCAGCAGAGCCCGCACCAGACTAGCAGATACGCAGTATTTT.